This T cell receptor beta chain emerged from a study of technical replicates of blood from a few donors. Clones were sequenced by immunoSEQ multiplex PCR, and TCRdb holds only the in-frame ones, with some missing. The repertoire includes about 89,000 clones, roughly 94% of them detected once, and roughly 0.24% sits in the top ten. V was pared by 1 base and J by 0 bases, with 5 bases of the junction left unmatched. The CDR3 is 17 residues long. CDR1 is KGHSH, CDR2 LQKENI, per germline. The receptor comes from a human donor in good health. The rearrangement uses TRBV18 and TRBJ1-3; the match to TRBD1 covers 8 bases. Material for sequencing was T cells isolated from PBMCs. The CDR3 DNA reads as TGTGCCAGCTCACCACGGGGACAGGAGTTCTCTGGAAACACCATATATTTT. This codes for CASSPRGQEFSGNTIYF.